The 9 T cell receptor beta chains below were found in one sample sequenced in a study of T cell responses to AZD1222 COVID-19 vaccine. Some clones are missing from TCRdb's copy, which holds only in-frame ones; the method was immunoSEQ multiplex PCR. Of roughly 170,000 clones listed, 90% to 95% are singletons. Sample: peripheral blood, taken 28 days after the second AZD1222 dose. All receptors come from an adult who received the AZD1222 COVID-19 vaccine.

The chain joins TRBV5-1 to TRBJ1-2; tentative D call: TRBD1 (5 bases). Trimming shortened V by 3 bases and J by 4 bases, and 13 bases separated the two germline ends. This CDR3 region has 14 residues. Germline V lookup: CDR1 SGHRS, CDR2 YFSETQ. The CDR3 reads CASSSPGRTYGYTF. DNA for the CDR3: TGCGCCAGCAGCTCCCCAGGGAGAACCTATGGCTACACCTTC. The entire variable domain, with the rest obtained from reference TRBV5-1 and TRBJ1-2, is as follows: KAGVTQTPRYLIKTRGQQVTLSCSPISGHRSVSWYQQTPGQGLQFLFEYFSETQRNKGNFPGRFSGRQFSNSRSEMNVSTLELGDSALYLCASSSPGRTYGYTFGSGTRLTVV.

The rearrangement joins TRBV4-1 to TRBJ2-7; TRBD1 matches 7 bases. Germline V gene lookup returns CDR1 MGHRA and CDR2 YSYEKL. Trimming removed 1 base from V and 3 bases from J; junction bases left unmatched: 9. CDR3 length: 16 residues. The CDR3 here is CASSQAPTGMDYEQYF. Written as DNA, the CDR3 is TGCGCCAGCAGCCAAGCTCCGACAGGGATGGACTACGAGCAGTACTTC.

The gene calls are TRBV4-3 and TRBJ1-2; possibly TRBD1 for D (6 bases). Trimming took 0 bases from V and 8 from J, leaving 19 bases between them. Germline V lookup: CDR1 LGHNA, CDR2 YSLEER. This CDR3 has 16 amino acids. CDR3 in amino acids: CASSQEGQSLWRGYTF. The CDR3 bases are TGCGCCAGCAGCCAAGAAGGACAGTCATTGTGGAGGGGCTACACCTTC.

This clone was counted once. The rearrangement uses TRBV24-1 and TRBJ2-2; D uncertain. Trimming took 4 bases from V and 4 from J, leaving 18 bases between them. The V gene's germline CDR1 is KGHDR and CDR2 SFDVKD. CDR3 length: 17 residues. The CDR3 nucleotides read TGTGCCACCAGTGACCCCTCGACCGCGCGAGGCACCGGGGAGCTGTTTTTT. Amino acids: CATSDPSTARGTGELFF.

The rearrangement joins TRBV18 to TRBJ1-4; D may be TRBD1 (5 bases). V shed 6 bases and J shed 3 bases, with 23 bases lying between them. From germline, CDR1 is KGHSH and CDR2 LQKENI. The CDR3 loop spans 18 amino acids. The CDR3 DNA is TGTGCCAGCTCCCCAATCATGACAGAACTCGATTCTAATGAAAAACTGTTTTTT. Its protein product is CASSPIMTELDSNEKLFF.

The V and J genes are TRBV27 and TRBJ2-3; D uncertain. Trimming took 6 bases from V and 6 from J, leaving 13 bases between them. CDR1 is MNHEY and CDR2 is SMNVEV in the germline V gene (reference sequence). The CDR3 length is 13 residues. DNA for the CDR3: TGTGCCAGCAGACGACTGGGGTCGGATACGCAGTATTTT. Protein sequence: CASRRLGSDTQYF.

The rearrangement links TRBV7-2 to TRBJ1-1, with D unclear. CDR3 length equals 14 residues. With 4 bases removed from V and 4 bases from J, the gap between germline ends came to 13 bases. The V gene's germline CDR1 is SGHTA and CDR2 FQGNSA. The CDR3 DNA reads as TGTGCCAGCAGCTGGGGTGCCGGGAGCACTGAAGCTTTCTTT. Translation gives CASSWGAGSTEAFF.

The chain joins TRBV19 to TRBJ1-2, with D hard to call. The ends were cut back, 6 bases at V and 8 bases at J, with 19 bases in the middle. CDR1 and CDR2 from the germline V gene are LNHDA and SQIVND (reference sequence). CDR3 length: 14 amino acids. The CDR3 protein is CASRKAGSNRGYTF. CDR3 sequence (DNA): TGTGCCAGTAGAAAGGCGGGGTCTAATCGGGGCTACACCTTC.

The rearrangement links TRBV6-1 to TRBJ1-4; D remains ambiguous. Looked up from germline, CDR1 is MNHNS and CDR2 is SASEGT. The CDR3 spans 14 residues. V was clipped by 3 bases and J by 7 bases, with 12 bases between them. The CDR3 coding sequence is TGTGCCAGCAGTGACCCAAGGGAGGGTGAAAAACTGTTTTTT. It yields the protein CASSDPREGEKLFF.